These 15 T cell receptor beta chains share one sample of origin, sequenced in a study of blood T cell repertoires in COVID-19. Sequencing used immunoSEQ multiplex PCR; TCRdb keeps in-frame clones, though not all of them. The sample holds some 280,000 clones, about nine tenths seen once. Input material: peripheral blood. These receptor sequences come from a woman aged 30 to 39 with active or convalescent COVID-19.

The V and J genes are TRBV6-1 and TRBJ1-5; D ambiguous. This CDR3 comprises 17 residues. Germline V gene data show CDR1 as MNHNS and CDR2 as SASEGT. The ends were cut back, 0 bases at V and 2 bases at J, with 14 bases in the middle. CDR3 sequence reads: CASSEALTAGGNQPQHF. In DNA form, the CDR3 reads TGTGCCAGCAGTGAAGCGCTGACTGCCGGGGGCAATCAGCCCCAGCATTTT.

V is TRBV5-7 and J is TRBJ2-3; 8 bases line up with TRBD1. TRBV5-7 is an ORF, and what it does is uncertain. There are 16 residues in the CDR3. The V gene end was trimmed by 1 base and the J gene end by 1 base; junction bases not matched to a gene: 5. CDR3 nucleotide sequence: TGTGCCAGCAGCTTGAAGGCAGGGGGCCGCACAGATACGCAGTATTTT. Translation: CASSLKAGGRTDTQYF.

The V gene is TRBV18, the J gene TRBJ1-2; D not certain. V was trimmed by 2 bases and J by 2 bases, leaving 15 bases between them. The germline CDR1 and CDR2 sequences are KGHSH and LQKENI. The CDR3 totals 16 residues. The CDR3 DNA reads TGTGCCAGCTCACCATTGCCGGGTTCCCTAAACTATGGCTACACCTTC. The encoded protein is CASSPLPGSLNYGYTF.

The DNA for the CDR3 is TGTGCCAGCAGCTTGAAGGGACCTCACAGGGGCAATCAGCCCCAGCATTTT. Protein product: CASSLKGPHRGNQPQHF. The chain is built from TRBV5-4 and TRBJ1-5, with D possibly TRBD1 on 6 matching bases. V lost 1 base, J lost 2 bases, and 16 bases lay in between. The CDR3 is 17 amino acids. Germline V gene data show CDR1 as SGHNT and CDR2 as YYREEE (reference sequence).

The genes are TRBV19 and TRBJ2-7; the D gene is possibly TRBD1 (6 bases). Germline CDR1 and CDR2: LNHDA and SQIVND (reference sequence). The CDR3 has 13 amino acids. Trimming took off 4 bases at V and 4 bases at J, with 11 bases between the two ends. The CDR3 bases are TGTGCCAGTAGTACCGGGACACGATACGAGCAGTACTTC. As protein: CASSTGTRYEQYF.

This sequence joins TRBV7-9 and TRBJ1-1; D may be TRBD1 (5 bases). The germline V gene has CDR1 SEHNR and CDR2 FQNEAQ (reference sequence). Deletions cut 0 bases from V and 4 bases from J, with 18 bases between. CDR3 length: 17 residues. CDR3 DNA: TGTGCCAGCAGCTTAGCGCTACAGGACGTTAGTGGCACTGAAGCTTTCTTT. The encoded protein is CASSLALQDVSGTEAFF. The full variable domain, rest sourced from reference TRBV7-9 and TRBJ1-1, is DTGVSQNPRHKITKRGQNVTFRCDPISEHNRLYWYRQTLGQGPEFLTYFQNEAQLEKSRLLSDRFSAERPKGSFSTLEIQRTEQGDSAMYLCASSLALQDVSGTEAFFGQGTRLTVV.

Note on this clone: Within the sample, other DNA sequences also encode this same CDR3. This chain links TRBV27 with TRBJ1-4, with D tentatively TRBD1 (5 bases). CDR3 size: 15 residues. Trimming took off 0 bases at V and 5 bases at J, with 10 bases between the two ends. Germline loops: CDR1 MNHEY, CDR2 SMNVEV (reference sequence). CDR3 protein: CASSLSGRTNEKLFF. The CDR3 DNA follows: TGTGCCAGCAGTTTATCGGGCCGGACAAATGAAAAACTGTTTTTT. The variable domain in full, with the rest retrieved from reference TRBV27 and TRBJ1-4, is EAQVTQNPRYLITVTGKKLTVTCSQNMNHEYMSWYRQDPGLGLRQIYYSMNVEVTDKGDVPEGYKVSRKEKRNFPLILESPSPNQTSLYFCASSLSGRTNEKLFFGSGTQLSVL.

The gene calls are TRBV28 and TRBJ1-1; D gene uncertain. Germline CDR1 MDHEN, CDR2 SYDVKM. Trimming took off 5 bases at V and 12 bases at J, with 16 bases between the two ends. The CDR3 contains 12 residues. The chain's CDR3 is CASSSSHPRTFF. Here the CDR3 DNA reads TGTGCCAGCAGTAGTAGCCACCCCCGAACTTTCTTT.

The chain links TRBV5-1 to TRBJ2-6; 8 nucleotides agree with TRBD1. The CDR3 covers 16 residues. Germline CDR1 is SGHRS and CDR2 is YFSETQ. V gave up 4 bases and J gave up 0 bases; unmatched junction bases: 3. CDR3 bases: TGCGCCAGCAGCGGAACAGGGGGCTCTGGGGCCAACGTCCTGACTTTC. Amino acids: CASSGTGGSGANVLTF.

V is TRBV6-1 and J is TRBJ1-3, with 7 bases identical to TRBD1. Per the germline V gene, CDR1 is MNHNS and CDR2 is SASEGT. The V and J ends lost 3 bases and 3 bases, in that order; junction bases with no gene match: 8. The CDR3 is 16 amino acids. DNA of the CDR3: TGTGCCAGCAGTGATCAGGGGACAGCTCATGGAAACACCATATATTTT. Translating gives CASSDQGTAHGNTIYF.

This chain connects TRBV7-2 to TRBJ1-1; D remains unclear. V lost 1 base to trimming and J lost 5 bases, with 8 bases between them. CDR1 is SGHTA, CDR2 FQGNSA, per germline. The CDR3 length is 13 residues. The CDR3 region has the DNA TGTGCCAGCAGCTTAGAAAGGGAGACTGAAGCTTTCTTT. Its protein product is CASSLERETEAFF.

The chain uses TRBV7-8 and TRBJ1-2; no clear D. From germline, CDR1 is SGHVS and CDR2 FQNEAQ. The V end was cut by 2 bases, the J end by 5 bases, with 15 bases between. The CDR3 totals 15 residues. CDR3 loop: CASSLNAGPGYGYTF. The CDR3 nucleotides read TGTGCCAGCAGCTTAAACGCAGGTCCCGGTTATGGCTACACCTTC.

The V gene is TRBV5-8, the J gene TRBJ1-2, with D possibly TRBD1 on 5 matching bases. Between the trimmed V and J ends, which lost 4 bases and 7 bases, there was a span of 14 bases. The CDR3 contains 13 residues. Germline CDR1 and CDR2: SGHTS and YDEGEE. This CDR3 reads CASSVSRGGGYTF. The CDR3 coding sequence is TGTGCCAGCAGCGTCAGCCGGGGGGGTGGCTACACCTTC. The complete variable domain, with remaining parts taken from reference TRBV5-8 and TRBJ1-2, reads EAGVTQSPTHLIKTRGQQATLRCSPISGHTSVYWYQQALGLGLQFLLWYDEGEERNRGNFPPRFSGRQFPNYSSELNVNALELEDSALYLCASSVSRGGGYTFGSGTRLTVV.

As to this clone: At one end, the junction sequence differs from germline, possibly due to a read error. This rearrangement joins TRBV6-1 to TRBJ1-6, with D unresolved. CDR1 is MNHNS and CDR2 is SASEGT in the germline V gene. The CDR3 length is 13 residues. Here the CDR3 reads CASREDGNSPLHF. The CDR3 region has the DNA TGTGCCAGCAGGGAAGACGGGAATTCACCCCTCCACTTT.

CDR3 DNA: TGCGCCAGCAGCCTCGACAGGGGAAATTCACCCCTCCACTTT. Protein sequence: CASSLDRGNSPLHF. The genes are TRBV5-1 and TRBJ1-6; 8 nucleotides agree with TRBD1. V shed 4 bases and J 7 bases; nucleotides not matched to a gene: 4. The germline CDR1 and CDR2 sequences are SGHRS and YFSETQ. CDR3 size: 14 residues.